The 5 T cell receptor beta chains reported below all come from one sample, sequenced in a study of long-term antiretroviral therapy in people with HIV. Run at survey level, the immunoSEQ assay was version v3.0. Libraries were prepared by immunoSEQ multiplex PCR; TCRdb keeps only in-frame clonotypes and omits some of them. The table includes about 19,000 clones, 76% detected once. Specimen: unsorted PBMCs, collected 0.5 years before starting antiretroviral therapy. Receptors originate from a woman between 45 and 65 years old with HIV.

The sample holds a few counts of this clone. V gene TRBV30 combines with J gene TRBJ1-2; TRBD1 matches 10 bases. This CDR3 is 14 amino acids long. Losses at the gene ends were 2 bases for V and 7 bases for J; bases not matched to a gene: 7. Germline assignment: CDR1 GTSNPN and CDR2 SVGIG (reference sequence). The CDR3 DNA is TGTGCCTGGAGTCCTTGGACAGGGGGATCTGGCTACACCTTC. The encoded protein is CAWSPWTGGSGYTF.

The chain combines TRBV30 with TRBJ1-2; D not resolved. The V end lost 3 bases, the J end lost 3 bases, and 11 bases lay between the germline ends. The CDR3 is made up of 13 amino acids. Germline lookup yields CDR1 GTSNPN and CDR2 SVGIG (reference sequence). CDR3: CAWRVRGDYGYTF. The DNA of the CDR3 is TGTGCCTGGAGGGTCCGGGGAGACTATGGCTACACCTTC.

The chain employs TRBV7-9 and TRBJ1-5; D not resolved. CDR1 SEHNR and CDR2 FQNEAQ come from the germline V gene (reference sequence). This CDR3 contains 14 residues. Trimming cost V 4 bases and J 4 bases, with 11 bases left between them. The CDR3 bases are TGTGCCAGCAGCTCCTTAGACGGGAATCAGCCCCAGCATTTT. Its translation: CASSSLDGNQPQHF.

J is TRBJ2-3 and V is TRBV29-1; no clear D. The CDR3 runs to 14 residues. The V and J ends lost 5 bases and 0 bases respectively, with 12 bases between them. Germline-derived CDR1 and CDR2 are SQVTM and ANQGSEA. CDR3 in DNA: TGCAGCGTTCCCGAAGGAGCTAGCACAGATACGCAGTATTTT. Translation gives CSVPEGASTDTQYF.

The chain carries TRBV5-5 and TRBJ2-1; possible D gene TRBD2, 5 bases. Looked up from germline, CDR1 is SGHKS and CDR2 is YYEKEE (reference sequence). V was trimmed by 0 bases and J by 2 bases, leaving 12 bases between them. This CDR3 is built from 16 residues. The CDR3 spells CASSLERVLAYNEQFF. The CDR3 nucleotides are TGTGCCAGCAGCTTGGAGAGGGTGTTGGCCTACAATGAGCAGTTCTTC.